The clone carrying this TCR beta chain appeared many times. The CDR3 loop spans 12 amino acids. Trimming took off 4 bases at V and 5 bases at J, with 8 bases between the two ends. This record comes from a study of T-cell memory formation after mild COVID-19. TCRdb ran MiXCR on the 5' RACE reads and lists one entry per CDR3 protein. This sample has about 440,000 distinct CDR3 sequences, with 20% found just once. V is TRBV12-3 or TRBV12-4 and J is TRBJ2-5; D ambiguous. Sample: PBMCs or a T cell subset sorted from them (not recorded which). The sequence was collected from an adult woman who had mild COVID-19 (a few samples of this study predate the infection). Cell type and time point are not known. The CDR3 region is CASSWNGETQYF. The DNA for the CDR3 is TGTGCCAGCAGTTGGAACGGTGAGACCCAGTACTTC.